This is a list of T cell receptor beta chains from one sample in a study of T cells expressing NK-cell markers. From the 5' RACE reads, TCRdb lists one entry per CDR3 protein and no DNA. This sample carries approximately 440,000 distinct CDR3 sequences, with approximately 1.4% going to the ten biggest clones. Sequences were obtained from blood T cells: a sorted CD56 or NKG2C T cell subset, CD4+ or CD8+ T cells, or bulk PBMC T cells (not recorded which). The receptors shown here come from a woman in her forties or fifties in good health. The CDR3 runs from the conserved cysteine through the conserved F or W.

J gene: TRBJ2-1; CDR3 length: 13; V gene: TRBV20-1; CDR3 protein: CSAGTGGFVEQFF
J gene: TRBJ2-3; CDR3 length: 16; V gene: TRBV3-1; CDR3 protein: CASSQSGPGGADTQYF
J gene: TRBJ2-6; CDR3 length: 22; V gene: TRBV25-1; CDR3 protein: CASSEEGLAGGRRGSGANVLTF
J gene: TRBJ2-1; CDR3 length: 13; V gene: TRBV6-4; CDR3 protein: CASRRELAGEQFF
J gene: TRBJ2-3; CDR3 length: 18; V gene: TRBV7-8; CDR3 protein: CASSLVTGLAGVLDTQYF
J gene: TRBJ1-1; CDR3 length: 15; V gene: TRBV20-1; CDR3 protein: CSARQGASMNTEAFF
J gene: TRBJ1-6; CDR3 length: 14; V gene: TRBV6-1; CDR3 protein: CASSAGTSSLPLHF
J gene: TRBJ2-3; CDR3 length: 12; V gene: TRBV10-3; CDR3 protein: CAISARGDTQYF
J gene: TRBJ2-1; CDR3 length: 14; V gene: TRBV5-5; CDR3 protein: CASSLVGTRNEQFF
J gene: TRBJ1-6; CDR3 length: 16; V gene: TRBV6-5; CDR3 protein: CASSYGPGQGFPPLHF
J gene: TRBJ2-7; CDR3 length: 14; V gene: TRBV7-8; CDR3 protein: CASSLTQGRYEQYF
J gene: TRBJ2-7; CDR3 length: 15; V gene: TRBV5-1; CDR3 protein: CASSLGTGGSYEQYF
J gene: TRBJ1-5; CDR3 length: 16; V gene: TRBV12-3/TRBV12-4; CDR3 protein: CASSYGQGAKGQPQHF
J gene: TRBJ2-7; CDR3 length: 14; V gene: TRBV12-3/TRBV12-4; CDR3 protein: CASRPPGEAYEQYF
J gene: TRBJ1-1; CDR3 length: 12; V gene: TRBV6-6; CDR3 protein: CASCSQGTEAFF
J gene: TRBJ2-1; CDR3 length: 14; V gene: TRBV10-2; CDR3 protein: CATRATEDYNEQFF
J gene: TRBJ2-2; CDR3 length: 13; V gene: TRBV6-6; CDR3 protein: CASRGWDTGELFF
J gene: TRBJ2-2; CDR3 length: 15; V gene: TRBV21-1; CDR3 protein: CASSKANLGAGELFF
J gene: TRBJ2-1; CDR3 length: 15; V gene: TRBV2; CDR3 protein: CASSKTSGGDNEQFF
J gene: TRBJ2-7; CDR3 length: 14; V gene: TRBV6-2/TRBV6-3; CDR3 protein: CASSSPRRGDEQYF
J gene: TRBJ2-7; CDR3 length: 16; V gene: TRBV7-2; CDR3 protein: CASSAFVAGGRYEQYF
J gene: TRBJ1-1; CDR3 length: 13; V gene: TRBV5-5; CDR3 protein: CASRVRGLTEAFF
J gene: TRBJ2-1; CDR3 length: 14; V gene: TRBV12-3/TRBV12-4; CDR3 protein: CASSLIQGPNEQFF
J gene: TRBJ1-1; CDR3 length: 15; V gene: TRBV5-1; CDR3 protein: CASSLEGPARTEAFF
J gene: TRBJ2-7; CDR3 length: 14; V gene: TRBV5-5; CDR3 protein: CASSSRDRGNEQYF
J gene: TRBJ2-2; CDR3 length: 14; V gene: TRBV12-3/TRBV12-4; CDR3 protein: CASSSADPGRELFF
J gene: TRBJ2-1; CDR3 length: 16; V gene: TRBV4-1; CDR3 protein: CASSQAFQLAPNEQFF